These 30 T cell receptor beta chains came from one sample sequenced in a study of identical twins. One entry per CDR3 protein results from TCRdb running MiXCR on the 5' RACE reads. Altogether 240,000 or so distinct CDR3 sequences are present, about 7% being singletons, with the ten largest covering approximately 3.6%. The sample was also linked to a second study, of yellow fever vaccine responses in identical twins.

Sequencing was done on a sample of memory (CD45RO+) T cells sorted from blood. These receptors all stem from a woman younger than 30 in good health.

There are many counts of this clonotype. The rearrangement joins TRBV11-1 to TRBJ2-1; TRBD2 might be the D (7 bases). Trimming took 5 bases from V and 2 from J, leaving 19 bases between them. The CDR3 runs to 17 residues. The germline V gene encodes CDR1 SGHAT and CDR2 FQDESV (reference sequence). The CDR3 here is CASSRRGGDSTYNEQFF. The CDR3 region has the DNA TGTGCCAGCAGCCGGCGAGGGGGGGACTCTACCTACAATGAGCAGTTCTTC.

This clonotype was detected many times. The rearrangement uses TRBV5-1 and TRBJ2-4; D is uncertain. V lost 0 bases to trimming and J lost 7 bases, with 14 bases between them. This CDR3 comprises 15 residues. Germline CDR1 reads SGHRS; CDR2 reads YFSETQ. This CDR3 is CASSLALSPRNIQYF. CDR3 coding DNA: TGCGCCAGCAGCTTGGCTCTCAGCCCGAGGAACATTCAGTACTTC.

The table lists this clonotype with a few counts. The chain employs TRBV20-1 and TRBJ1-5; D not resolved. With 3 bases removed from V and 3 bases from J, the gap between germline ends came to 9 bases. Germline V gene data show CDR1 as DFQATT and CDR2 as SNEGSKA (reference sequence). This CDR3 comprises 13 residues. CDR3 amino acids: CSASRDFNQPQHF. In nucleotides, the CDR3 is TGCAGTGCTAGCCGAGACTTCAATCAGCCCCAGCATTTT.

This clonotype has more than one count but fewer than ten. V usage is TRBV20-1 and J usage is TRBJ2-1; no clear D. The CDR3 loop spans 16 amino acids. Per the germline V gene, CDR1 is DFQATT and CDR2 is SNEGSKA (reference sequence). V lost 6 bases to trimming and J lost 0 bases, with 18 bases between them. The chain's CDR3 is CSASPRTPSSYNEQFF. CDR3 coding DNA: TGCAGTGCAAGCCCCCGGACGCCGAGCTCCTACAATGAGCAGTTCTTC.

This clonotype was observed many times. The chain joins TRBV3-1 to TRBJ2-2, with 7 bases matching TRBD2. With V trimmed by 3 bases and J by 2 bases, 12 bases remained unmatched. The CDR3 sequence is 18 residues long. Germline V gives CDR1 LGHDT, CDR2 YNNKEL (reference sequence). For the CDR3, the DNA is TGTGCCAGCAGCCACACTCCCCTAACGGGAGGAAACACCGGGGAGCTGTTTTTT. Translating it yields CASSHTPLTGGNTGELFF.

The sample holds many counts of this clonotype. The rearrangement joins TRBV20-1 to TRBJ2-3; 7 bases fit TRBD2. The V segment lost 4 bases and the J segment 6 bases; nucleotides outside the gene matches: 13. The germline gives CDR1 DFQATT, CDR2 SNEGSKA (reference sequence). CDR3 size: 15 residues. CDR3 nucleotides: TGCAGTGCTACCCCCTTGACTAGCACCAAGGATACGCAGTATTTT. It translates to CSATPLTSTKDTQYF.

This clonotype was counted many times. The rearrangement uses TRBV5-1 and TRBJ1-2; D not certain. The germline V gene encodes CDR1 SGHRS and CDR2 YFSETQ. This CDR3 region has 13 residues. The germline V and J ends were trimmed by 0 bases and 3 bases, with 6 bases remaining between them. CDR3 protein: CASSLDPDYGYTF. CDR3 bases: TGCGCCAGCAGCTTGGATCCAGACTATGGCTACACCTTC.

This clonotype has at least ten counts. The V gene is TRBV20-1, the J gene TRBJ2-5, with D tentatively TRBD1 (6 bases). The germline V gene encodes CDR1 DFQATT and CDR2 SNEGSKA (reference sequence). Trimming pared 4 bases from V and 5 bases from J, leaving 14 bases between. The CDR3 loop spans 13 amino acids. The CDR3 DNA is TGCAGTGCTACCCGGACAGTAGGGGAGACCCAGTACTTC. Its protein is CSATRTVGETQYF.

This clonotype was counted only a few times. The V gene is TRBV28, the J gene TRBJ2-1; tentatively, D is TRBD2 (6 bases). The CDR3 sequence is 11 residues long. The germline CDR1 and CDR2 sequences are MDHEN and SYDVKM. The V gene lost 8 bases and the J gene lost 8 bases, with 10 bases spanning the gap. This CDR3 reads CASGGYHEQFF. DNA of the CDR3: TGTGCCAGCGGAGGGTACCATGAGCAGTTCTTC.

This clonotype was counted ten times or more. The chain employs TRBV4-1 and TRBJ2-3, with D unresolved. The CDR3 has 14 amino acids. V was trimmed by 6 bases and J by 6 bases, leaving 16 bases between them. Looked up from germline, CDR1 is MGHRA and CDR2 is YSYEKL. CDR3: CASRPLPVVDTQYF. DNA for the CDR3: TGCGCCAGCAGACCCCTCCCGGTCGTCGATACGCAGTATTTT.

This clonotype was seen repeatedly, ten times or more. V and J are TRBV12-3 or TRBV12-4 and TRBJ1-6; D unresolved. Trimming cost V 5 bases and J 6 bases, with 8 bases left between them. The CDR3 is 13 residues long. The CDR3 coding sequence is TGTGCCAGCAGTGGACGGCTTAATTCACCCCTCCACTTT. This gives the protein CASSGRLNSPLHF.

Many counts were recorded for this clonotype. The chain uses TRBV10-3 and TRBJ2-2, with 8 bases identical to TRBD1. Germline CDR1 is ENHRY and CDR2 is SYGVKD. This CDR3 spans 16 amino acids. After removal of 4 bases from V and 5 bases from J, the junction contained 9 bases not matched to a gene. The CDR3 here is CAISASNDRGTGELFF. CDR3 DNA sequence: TGTGCCATCAGTGCTTCGAACGACAGGGGAACCGGGGAGCTGTTTTTT.

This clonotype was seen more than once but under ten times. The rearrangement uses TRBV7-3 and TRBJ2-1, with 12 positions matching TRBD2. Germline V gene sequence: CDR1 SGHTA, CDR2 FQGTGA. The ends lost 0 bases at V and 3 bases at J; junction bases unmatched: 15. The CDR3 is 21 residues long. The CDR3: CASSLTSPVSSGGVLYNEQFF. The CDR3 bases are TGTGCCAGCAGCTTAACCAGCCCTGTCTCTAGCGGGGGGGTTCTCTACAATGAGCAGTTCTTC.

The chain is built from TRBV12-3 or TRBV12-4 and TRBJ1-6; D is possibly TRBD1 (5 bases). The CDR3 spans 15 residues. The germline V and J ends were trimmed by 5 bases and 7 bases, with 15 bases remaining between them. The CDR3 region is CASSGGSRGNSPLHF. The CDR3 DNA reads TGTGCCAGCAGTGGGGGATCGCGGGGGAATTCACCCCTCCACTTT.

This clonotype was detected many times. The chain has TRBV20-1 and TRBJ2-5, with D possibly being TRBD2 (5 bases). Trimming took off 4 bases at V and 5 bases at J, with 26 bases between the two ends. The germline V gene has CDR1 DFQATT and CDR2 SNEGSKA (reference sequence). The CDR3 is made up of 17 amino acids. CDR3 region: CSATLQSGGRLRETQYF. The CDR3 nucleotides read TGCAGTGCTACTCTTCAGAGCGGCGGGCGTCTCCGGGAGACCCAGTACTTC.

The DNA of the CDR3 is TGCGCCAGCGGAGGGGTTGATACAGATACGCAGTATTTT. This translates into CASGGVDTDTQYF. This chain uses TRBV5-1 with TRBJ2-3; tentatively, D is TRBD2 (6 bases). The CDR3 runs 13 residues. Germline CDR1 SGHRS, CDR2 YFSETQ. The ends were cut back, 7 bases at V and 3 bases at J, with 12 bases in the middle. Supplemented by reference TRBV5-1 and TRBJ2-3, the full variable domain reads KAGVTQTPRYLIKTRGQQVTLSCSPISGHRSVSWYQQTPGQGLQFLFEYFSETQRNKGNFPGRFSGRQFSNSRSEMNVSTLELGDSALYLCASGGVDTDTQYFGPGTRLTVL.

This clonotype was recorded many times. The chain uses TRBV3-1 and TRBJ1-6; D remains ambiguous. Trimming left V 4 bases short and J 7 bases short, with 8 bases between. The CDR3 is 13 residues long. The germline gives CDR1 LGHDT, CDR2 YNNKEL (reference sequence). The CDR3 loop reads CASSREENSPLHF. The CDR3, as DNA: TGTGCCAGCAGCCGAGAGGAAAATTCACCCCTCCACTTT.

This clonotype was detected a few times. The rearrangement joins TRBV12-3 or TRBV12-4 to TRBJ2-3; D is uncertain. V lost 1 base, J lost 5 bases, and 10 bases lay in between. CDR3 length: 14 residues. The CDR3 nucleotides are TGTGCCAGCAGTTTAGAAGGGTCAATAGATACGCAGTATTTT. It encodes CASSLEGSIDTQYF.

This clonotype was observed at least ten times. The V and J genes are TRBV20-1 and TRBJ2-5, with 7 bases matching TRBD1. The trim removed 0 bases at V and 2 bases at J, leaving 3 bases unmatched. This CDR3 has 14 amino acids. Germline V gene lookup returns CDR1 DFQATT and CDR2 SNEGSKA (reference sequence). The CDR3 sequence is CSAREGGGQETQYF. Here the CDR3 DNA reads TGCAGTGCTAGAGAAGGGGGCGGGCAAGAGACCCAGTACTTC.

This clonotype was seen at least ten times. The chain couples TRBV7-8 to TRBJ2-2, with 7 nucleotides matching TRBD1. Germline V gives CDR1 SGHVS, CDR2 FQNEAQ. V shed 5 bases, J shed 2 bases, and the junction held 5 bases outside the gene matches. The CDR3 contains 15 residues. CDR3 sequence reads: CASSLRDSNTGELFF. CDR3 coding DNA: TGTGCCAGCAGCCTCAGGGACAGCAACACCGGGGAGCTGTTTTTT. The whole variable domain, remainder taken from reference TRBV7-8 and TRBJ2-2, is GAGVSQSPRYKVAKRGQDVALRCDPISGHVSLFWYQQALGQGPEFLTYFQNEAQLDKSGLPSDRFFAERPEGSVSTLKIQRTQQEDSAVYLCASSLRDSNTGELFFGEGSRLTVL.

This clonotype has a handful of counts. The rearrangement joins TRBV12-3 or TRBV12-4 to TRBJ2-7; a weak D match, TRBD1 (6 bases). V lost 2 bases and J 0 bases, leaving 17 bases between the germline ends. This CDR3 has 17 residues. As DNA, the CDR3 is TGTGCCAGCAGTTTAAGGAGGTTCGGGGACAACTCCTACGAGCAGTACTTC. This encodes CASSLRRFGDNSYEQYF.

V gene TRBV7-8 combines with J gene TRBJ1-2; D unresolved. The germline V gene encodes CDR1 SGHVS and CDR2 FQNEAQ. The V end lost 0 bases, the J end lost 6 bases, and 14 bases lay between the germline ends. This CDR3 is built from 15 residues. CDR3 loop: CASSLASQDDHGYTF. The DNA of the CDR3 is TGTGCCAGCAGCTTAGCTTCTCAGGATGACCATGGCTACACCTTC.

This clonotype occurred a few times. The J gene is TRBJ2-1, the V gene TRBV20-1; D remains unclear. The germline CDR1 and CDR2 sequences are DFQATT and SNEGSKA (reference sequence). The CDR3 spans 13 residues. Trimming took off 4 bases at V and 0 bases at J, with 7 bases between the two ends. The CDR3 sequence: CSAILSSYNEQFF. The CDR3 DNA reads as TGCAGTGCTATCCTTAGCTCCTACAATGAGCAGTTCTTC.

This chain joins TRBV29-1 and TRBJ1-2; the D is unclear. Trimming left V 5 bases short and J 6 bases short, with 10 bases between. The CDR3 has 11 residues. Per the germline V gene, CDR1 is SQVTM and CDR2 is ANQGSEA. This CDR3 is CSVTYSDGYTF. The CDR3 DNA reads TGCAGCGTTACCTACAGTGATGGCTACACCTTC.

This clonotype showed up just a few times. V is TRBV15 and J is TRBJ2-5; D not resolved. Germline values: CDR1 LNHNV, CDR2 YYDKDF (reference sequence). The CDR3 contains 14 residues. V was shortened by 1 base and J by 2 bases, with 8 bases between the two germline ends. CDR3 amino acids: CATSRGAFQETQYF. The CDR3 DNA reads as TGTGCCACCAGCAGAGGCGCATTTCAAGAGACCCAGTACTTC.

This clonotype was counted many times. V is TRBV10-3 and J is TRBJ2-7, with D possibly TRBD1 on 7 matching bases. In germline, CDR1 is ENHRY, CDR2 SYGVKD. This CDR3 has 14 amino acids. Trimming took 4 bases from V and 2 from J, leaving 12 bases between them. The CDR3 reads CAISGQGGTYEQYF. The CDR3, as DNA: TGTGCCATCAGTGGGCAGGGGGGTACCTACGAGCAGTACTTC.

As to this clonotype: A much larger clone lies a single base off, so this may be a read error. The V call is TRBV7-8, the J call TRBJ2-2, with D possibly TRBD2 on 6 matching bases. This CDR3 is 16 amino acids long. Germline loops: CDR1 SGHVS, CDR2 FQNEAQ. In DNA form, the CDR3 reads TGTGCCAGCAGCTTAGGAGTATTATGGGCGGGCGGGGTGCTGTTTTTT. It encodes CASSLGVLWAGGVLFF. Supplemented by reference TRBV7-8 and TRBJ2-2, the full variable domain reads GAGVSQSPRYKVAKRGQDVALRCDPISGHVSLFWYQQALGQGPEFLTYFQNEAQLDKSGLPSDRFFAERPEGSVSTLKIQRTQQEDSAVYLCASSLGVLWAGGVLFFGEGSRLTVL.

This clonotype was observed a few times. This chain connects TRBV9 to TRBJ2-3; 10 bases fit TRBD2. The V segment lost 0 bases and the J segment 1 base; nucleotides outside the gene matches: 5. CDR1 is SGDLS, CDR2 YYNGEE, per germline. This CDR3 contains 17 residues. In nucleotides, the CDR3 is TGTGCCAGCAGCGTAGGTGTAGCGGGAGGTCGCACAGATACGCAGTATTTT. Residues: CASSVGVAGGRTDTQYF.

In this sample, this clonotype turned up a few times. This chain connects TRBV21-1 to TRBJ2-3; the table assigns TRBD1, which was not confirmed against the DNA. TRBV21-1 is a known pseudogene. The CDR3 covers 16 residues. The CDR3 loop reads CASSVGQGVCTDTQYF. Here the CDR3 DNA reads TGTGCCAGCAGCGTAGGACAGGGAGTTTGCACAGATACGCAGTATTTT.

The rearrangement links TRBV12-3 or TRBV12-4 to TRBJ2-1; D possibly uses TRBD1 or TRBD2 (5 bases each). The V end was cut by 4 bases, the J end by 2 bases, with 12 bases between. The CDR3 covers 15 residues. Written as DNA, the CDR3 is TGTGCCAGCAGTTGGACTTCGGGGCCCTACAATGAGCAGTTCTTC. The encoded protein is CASSWTSGPYNEQFF.